The 5 T cell receptor beta chains below were found in one sample sequenced in a study of blood T cells in healthy people across ages. The second PCR ran roughly 6 to 11 cycles with a sample-barcoded 5' primer and J-beta primers. TCRdb reprocessed the 5' RACE reads via MiXCR and lists one record per CDR3 protein. In the table there are approximately 800,000 distinct CDR3 sequences, roughly 64% of which are singletons. The specimen sequenced was blood. Receptors were obtained from a man younger than 40 in good health.

The chain uses TRBV27 and TRBJ1-4; the D gene is possibly TRBD1 (6 bases). The CDR3 sequence is 15 residues long. Germline loops: CDR1 MNHEY, CDR2 SMNVEV (reference sequence). Trimming took off 5 bases at V and 8 bases at J, with 18 bases between the two ends. This CDR3 is CASSPLAGADEKLFF. In DNA, the CDR3 is TGTGCCAGCAGTCCCCTGGCGGGGGCGGACGAAAAACTGTTTTTT.

This clonotype appeared a few times. The rearrangement joins TRBV6-5 to TRBJ2-1, with TRBD2 matching over 7 bases. This CDR3 is 13 amino acids long. V shed 2 bases, J shed 8 bases, and the junction held 3 bases outside the gene matches. Germline V lookup: CDR1 MNHEY, CDR2 SVGAGI. The CDR3 here is CASSYGGSYEQFF. CDR3 in DNA: TGTGCCAGCAGTTACGGCGGGAGCTATGAGCAGTTCTTC.

This clonotype has a single count. CDR3 in amino acids: CSAPLTGQETQYF. The CDR3, as DNA: TGCAGTGCCCCCCTGACAGGTCAAGAGACCCAGTACTTC. V usage is TRBV20-1 and J usage is TRBJ2-5; D perhaps matches TRBD1 (6 bases). V gave up 6 bases and J gave up 2 bases, with 13 bases separating them. CDR3 length: 13 residues. The germline gives CDR1 DFQATT, CDR2 SNEGSKA (reference sequence).

The rearrangement links TRBV7-9 to TRBJ2-3; 7 bases agree with TRBD2. This CDR3 contains 14 residues. J lost 5 bases, V lost 2 bases, and 4 bases had no gene match. CDR1 and CDR2 (germline): SEHNR, FQNEAQ (reference sequence). This CDR3 is CASSLRGSLDTQYF. In nucleotides, the CDR3 is TGTGCCAGCAGCTTACGCGGGAGCCTAGATACGCAGTATTTT.

There are a few counts of this clonotype. V usage is TRBV20-1 and J usage is TRBJ2-3; D is uncertain. The V end lost 3 bases, the J end lost 1 base, and 8 bases lay between the germline ends. The CDR3 totals 13 residues. Germline V gene data show CDR1 as DFQATT and CDR2 as SNEGSKA (reference sequence). The CDR3 DNA is TGCAGTGCTAGGGGGTCAGGCACAGATACGCAGTATTTT. Protein sequence: CSARGSGTDTQYF.